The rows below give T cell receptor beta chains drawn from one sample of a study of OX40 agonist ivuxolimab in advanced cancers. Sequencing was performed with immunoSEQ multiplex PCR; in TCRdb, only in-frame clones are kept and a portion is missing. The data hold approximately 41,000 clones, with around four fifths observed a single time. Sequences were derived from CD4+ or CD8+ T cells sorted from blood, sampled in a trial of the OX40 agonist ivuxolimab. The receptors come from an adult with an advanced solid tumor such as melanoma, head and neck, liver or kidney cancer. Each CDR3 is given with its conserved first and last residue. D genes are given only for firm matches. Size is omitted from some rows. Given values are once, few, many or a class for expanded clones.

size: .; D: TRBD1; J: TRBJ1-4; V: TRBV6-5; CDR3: CASRNRGREKLFF; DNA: TGTGCCAGCCGGAACAGGGGGCGAGAAAAACTGTTTTTT
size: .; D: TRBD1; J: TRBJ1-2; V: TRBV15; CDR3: CATSEGGIYGYTF; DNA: TGTGCCACCAGCGAAGGGGGCATCTATGGCTACACCTTC
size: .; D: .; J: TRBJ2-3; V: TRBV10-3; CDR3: CASQRQEITDTQYF; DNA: TGTGCCAGCCAAAGACAGGAGATCACAGATACGCAGTATTTT
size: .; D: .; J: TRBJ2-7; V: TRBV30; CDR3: CAWSIGGAGEQYF; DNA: TGTGCCTGGAGTATAGGGGGAGCGGGGGAGCAGTACTTC
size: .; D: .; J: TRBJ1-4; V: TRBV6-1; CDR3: CASSEGGRGQEKLFF; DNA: TGTGCCAGCAGTGAAGGTGGCAGGGGACAAGAAAAACTGTTTTTT
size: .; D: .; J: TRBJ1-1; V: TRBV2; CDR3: CASSEFVSFRVAAEAFF; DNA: TGTGCCAGCAGTGAATTCGTTTCTTTCAGGGTTGCCGCTGAAGCTTTCTTT
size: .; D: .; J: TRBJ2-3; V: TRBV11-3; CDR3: CASSRRDTDTQYF; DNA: TGTGCCAGCAGCAGGAGGGACACAGATACGCAGTATTTT
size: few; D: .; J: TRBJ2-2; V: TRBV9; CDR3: CASSVGGELFF; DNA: TGTGCCAGCAGCGTAGGAGGGGAGCTGTTTTTT
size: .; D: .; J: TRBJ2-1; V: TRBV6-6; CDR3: CASSYGDRGNNEQFF; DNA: TGTGCCAGCAGTTACGGCGACAGAGGGAACAATGAGCAGTTCTTC
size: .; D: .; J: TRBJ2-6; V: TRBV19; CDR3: CASSLLQGRKAGANVLTF; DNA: TGTGCCAGTAGTCTGCTACAGGGCCGGAAAGCTGGGGCCAACGTCCTGACTTTC
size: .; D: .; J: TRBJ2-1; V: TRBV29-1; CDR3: CSVTYRTYNEQFF; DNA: TGCAGCGTCACCTACAGAACCTACAATGAGCAGTTCTTC
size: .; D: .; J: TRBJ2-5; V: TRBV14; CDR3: CASSPRLGATETQYF; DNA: TGTGCCAGCAGCCCGAGATTGGGGGCAACTGAGACCCAGTACTTC
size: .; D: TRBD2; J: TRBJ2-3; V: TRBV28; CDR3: CASRRLAGEGDTQYF; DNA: TGTGCCAGCAGGAGACTAGCGGGAGAAGGAGATACGCAGTATTTT
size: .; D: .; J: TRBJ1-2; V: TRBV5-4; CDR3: CASSFSRTAYGYTF; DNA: TGTGCCAGCAGCTTCAGCAGGACAGCCTATGGCTACACCTTC
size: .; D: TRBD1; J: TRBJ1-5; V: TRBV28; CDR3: CASSLRDRYTQPQHF; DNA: TGTGCCAGCAGTTTAAGGGACAGATATACTCAGCCCCAGCATTTT
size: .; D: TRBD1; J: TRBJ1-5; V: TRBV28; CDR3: CASSFRQGRWFF; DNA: TGTGCCAGCAGTTTCCGACAGGGACGATGGTTTTTT
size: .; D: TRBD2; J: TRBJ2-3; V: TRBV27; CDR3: CASRQLAGFTDTQYF; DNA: TGTGCCAGCAGACAACTAGCGGGGTTCACAGATACGCAGTATTTT
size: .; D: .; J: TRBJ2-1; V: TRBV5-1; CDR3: CASSLGVGLRSEQFF; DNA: TGCGCCAGCAGCTTGGGGGTTGGCTTGAGATCGGAGCAGTTCTTC
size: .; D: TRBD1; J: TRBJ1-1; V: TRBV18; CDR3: CASSGEGATRTEAFF; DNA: TGTGCCAGCTCAGGCGAGGGGGCCACGCGAACTGAAGCTTTCTTT
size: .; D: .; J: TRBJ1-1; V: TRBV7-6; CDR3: CASSLGTGAKGSEAFF; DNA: TGTGCCAGCAGCTTAGGAACGGGGGCGAAAGGATCTGAAGCTTTCTTT
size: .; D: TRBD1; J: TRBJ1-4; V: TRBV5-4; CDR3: CASSLGTGAPFNEKLFF; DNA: TGTGCCAGCAGCTTAGGGACAGGGGCCCCCTTCAATGAAAAACTGTTTTTT
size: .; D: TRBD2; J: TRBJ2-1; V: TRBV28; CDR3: CASNGGRGSYNEQFF; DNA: TGTGCCAGCAACGGCGGGAGAGGGTCCTACAATGAGCAGTTCTTC
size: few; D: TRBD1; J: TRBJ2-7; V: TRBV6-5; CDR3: CASSADRRTTYEQYF; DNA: TGTGCCAGCAGTGCGGACAGGCGGACCACCTACGAGCAGTACTTC
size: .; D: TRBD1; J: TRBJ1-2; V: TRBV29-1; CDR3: CSALGQLYGYTF; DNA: TGCAGCGCCTTGGGACAGCTCTATGGCTACACCTTC
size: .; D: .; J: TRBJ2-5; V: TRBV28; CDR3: CASSFGKETQYF; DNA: TGTGCCAGCAGTTTTGGCAAAGAGACCCAGTACTTC
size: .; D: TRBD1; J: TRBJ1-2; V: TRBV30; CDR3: CAWEPSQGLLVYGYTF; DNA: TGTGCCTGGGAACCCTCACAGGGGTTGCTTGTCTATGGCTACACCTTC
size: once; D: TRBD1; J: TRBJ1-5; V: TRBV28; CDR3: CASSEETGADQPQHF; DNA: TGTGCCAGCAGTGAAGAGACAGGGGCCGATCAGCCCCAGCATTTT
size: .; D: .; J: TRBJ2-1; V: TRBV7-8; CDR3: CASSLRYGAVYNEQFF; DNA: TGTGCCAGCAGCTTAAGGTATGGTGCGGTCTACAATGAGCAGTTCTTC
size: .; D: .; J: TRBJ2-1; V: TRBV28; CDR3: CASSSLSTPRTNEQFF; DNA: TGTGCCAGCAGTTCCTTAAGCACACCCAGGACAAATGAGCAGTTCTTC
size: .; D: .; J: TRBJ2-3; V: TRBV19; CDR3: CASSIRRGSSKFDTQYF; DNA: TGTGCCAGTAGTATCCGCAGGGGATCGTCCAAGTTCGATACGCAGTATTTT
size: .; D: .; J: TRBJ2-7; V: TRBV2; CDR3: CASNHGGTYEQYF; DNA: TGTGCCAGCAACCATGGGGGCACCTACGAGCAGTACTTC
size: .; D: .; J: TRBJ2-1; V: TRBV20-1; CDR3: CSGGDNDEQFF; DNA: TGCAGTGGGGGGGATAACGATGAGCAGTTCTTC
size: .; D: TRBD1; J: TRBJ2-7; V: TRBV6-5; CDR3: CASSPRDRVEEQYF; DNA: TGTGCCAGCAGCCCCCGGGACAGGGTGGAAGAGCAGTACTTC
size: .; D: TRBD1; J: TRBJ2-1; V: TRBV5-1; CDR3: CASSGTGPYNEQFF; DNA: TGCGCCAGCTCCGGGACAGGGCCCTACAATGAGCAGTTCTTC
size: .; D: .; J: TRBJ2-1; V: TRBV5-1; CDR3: CASSLAPPQGADEQFF; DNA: TGCGCCAGCAGCTTGGCCCCCCCACAGGGTGCGGATGAGCAGTTCTTC
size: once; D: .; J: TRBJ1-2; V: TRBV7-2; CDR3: CASSPRGVENYGYTF; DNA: TGTGCCAGCAGCCCCCGGGGTGTCGAGAACTATGGCTACACCTTC
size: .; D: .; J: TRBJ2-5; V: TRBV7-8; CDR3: CASSLQETQYF; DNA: TGTGCCAGCAGCCTCCAAGAGACCCAGTACTTC
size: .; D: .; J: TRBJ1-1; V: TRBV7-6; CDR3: CASSYLTENTEAFF; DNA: TGTGCCAGCAGCTACCTAACGGAGAACACTGAAGCTTTCTTT
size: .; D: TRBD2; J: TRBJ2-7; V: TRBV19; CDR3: CASRTSGTYEQYF; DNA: TGTGCCAGCAGGACTAGCGGGACCTACGAGCAGTACTTC
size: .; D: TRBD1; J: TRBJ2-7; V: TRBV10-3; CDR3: CAISGTGGTYEQYF; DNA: TGTGCCATCAGTGGAACAGGGGGTACCTACGAGCAGTACTTC
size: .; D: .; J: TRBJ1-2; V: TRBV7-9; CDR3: CASITGHGDYGYTF; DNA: TGTGCCAGCATCACCGGGCACGGGGACTATGGCTACACCTTC
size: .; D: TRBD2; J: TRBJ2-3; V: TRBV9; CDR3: CASSVMAGAGDTQYF; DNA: TGTGCCAGCAGCGTGATGGCGGGAGCGGGAGATACGCAGTATTTT
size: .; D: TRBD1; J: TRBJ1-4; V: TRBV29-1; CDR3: CSANGQGKKLFF; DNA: TGCAGCGCGAACGGACAGGGAAAAAAACTGTTTTTT
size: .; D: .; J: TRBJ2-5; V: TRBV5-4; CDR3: CASGTTYQETQYF; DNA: TGTGCCAGCGGTACCACATACCAAGAGACCCAGTACTTC
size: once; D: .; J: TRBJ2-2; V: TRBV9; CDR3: CASSSDRGNRNTGELFF; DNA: TGTGCCAGCAGCTCGGACAGAGGAAACAGGAACACCGGGGAGCTGTTTTTT
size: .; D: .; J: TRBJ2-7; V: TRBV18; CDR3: CASSPERQRQYF; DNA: TGTGCCAGCTCACCCGAAAGACAAAGGCAGTACTTC
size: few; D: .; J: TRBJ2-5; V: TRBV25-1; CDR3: CASSVEGGFEAQYF; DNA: TGTGCCAGCAGTGTCGAAGGGGGTTTTGAGGCCCAGTACTTC
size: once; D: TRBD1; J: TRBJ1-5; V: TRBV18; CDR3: CASSLAGTGAQPQHF; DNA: TGTGCCAGCTCACTCGCAGGGACAGGGGCTCAGCCCCAGCATTTT
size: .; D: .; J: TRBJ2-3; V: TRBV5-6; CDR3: CASSQDQRTDTQYF; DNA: TGTGCCAGCAGCCAGGATCAGCGGACAGATACGCAGTATTTT
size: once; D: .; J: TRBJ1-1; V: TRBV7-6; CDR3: CASSREETNTEAFF; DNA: TGTGCCAGCAGCCGAGAGGAGACGAACACTGAAGCTTTCTTT
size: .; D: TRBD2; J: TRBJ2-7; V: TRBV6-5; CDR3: CASKRGLAGYEQYF; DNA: TGTGCCAGCAAAAGGGGACTAGCGGGTTACGAGCAGTACTTC